One T cell receptor beta chain is described in this entry. The sample originates from a study of shared clonotypes between healthy human individuals. Every subset had its genomic DNA shared out evenly among several immunoSEQ plates. Data came from immunoSEQ multiplex PCR; TCRdb stores just in-frame clones and leaves some out. This sample yields about 2.1 million clones, of which around 95% are seen a single time; more than 1.5% belongs to the top ten. CD45RO-negative CD8 cells positively selected for CCR7 made up the naive population, which excluded terminally differentiated effector memory CD45RA+ cells. CDR1 is GTSNPN, CDR2 SVGIG, per germline (reference sequence). V lost 0 bases to trimming and J lost 5 bases, with 10 bases between them. The CDR3 spans 13 residues.

The origin of this receptor is a man aged 18 to 30 in good health. Some clones in this sample may be carry-over from other donors' samples. This chain uses TRBV30 with TRBJ1-2, with D unclear. Material: naive CD8+ T cells from PBMCs. CDR3 sequence reads: CAWSVVEIYGYTF. CDR3 sequence (DNA): TGTGCCTGGAGTGTAGTTGAGATTTATGGCTACACCTTC.